These 4 T cell receptor beta chains share one sample of origin, sequenced in a study of cytomegalovirus exposure and HLA in healthy donors. PCR employed 60 Vbeta and 13 Jbeta primers. The method was immunoSEQ multiplex PCR; TCRdb's version includes in-frame clones alone and lacks a portion of them. The data contain 200,000 or so clones, under 90% of them singletons. The specimen sequenced was PBMCs. Every receptor here comes from a boy under 10 years old in good health and CMV-seronegative.

This chain links TRBV7-2 with TRBJ2-5; D may be TRBD2 (7 bases). Deletions cut 3 bases from V and 5 bases from J, with 16 bases between. CDR1 SGHTA and CDR2 FQGNSA come from the germline V gene. This CDR3 comprises 15 residues. The chain's CDR3 is CASSLWGGLGETQYF. For the CDR3, the DNA is TGTGCCAGCAGCTTGTGGGGGGGCTTGGGGGAGACCCAGTACTTC.

This clone was recorded once. The J gene is TRBJ1-2, the V gene TRBV5-4; possible D gene TRBD1, 6 bases. CDR1 and CDR2 from the germline V gene are SGHNT and YYREEE (reference sequence). V shed 4 bases and J shed 2 bases, with 21 bases lying between them. The CDR3 consists of 17 residues. CDR3 nucleotide sequence: TGTGCCAGCAGCCGCACGGGACATTCCACCAGGAACTATGGCTACACCTTC. Amino acids: CASSRTGHSTRNYGYTF.

This clone came up once. This sequence joins TRBV29-1 and TRBJ1-2, with D unresolved. With 6 bases removed from V and 1 base from J, the gap between germline ends came to 3 bases. This CDR3 region has 10 residues. The germline V gene has CDR1 SQVTM and CDR2 ANQGSEA. This CDR3 is CSVLNYGYTF. The CDR3 DNA is TGCAGCGTCCTTAACTATGGCTACACCTTC.

V and J are TRBV7-2 and TRBJ2-7; TRBD1 might be the D (6 bases). The germline V and J ends were trimmed by 2 bases and 0 bases, with 14 bases remaining between them. Germline V CDR1 and CDR2: SGHTA, FQGNSA. CDR3 size: 16 residues. Here the CDR3 reads CASSLRQETSSYEQYF. CDR3 nucleotide sequence: TGTGCCAGCAGCTTACGACAGGAAACGAGCTCCTACGAGCAGTACTTC.